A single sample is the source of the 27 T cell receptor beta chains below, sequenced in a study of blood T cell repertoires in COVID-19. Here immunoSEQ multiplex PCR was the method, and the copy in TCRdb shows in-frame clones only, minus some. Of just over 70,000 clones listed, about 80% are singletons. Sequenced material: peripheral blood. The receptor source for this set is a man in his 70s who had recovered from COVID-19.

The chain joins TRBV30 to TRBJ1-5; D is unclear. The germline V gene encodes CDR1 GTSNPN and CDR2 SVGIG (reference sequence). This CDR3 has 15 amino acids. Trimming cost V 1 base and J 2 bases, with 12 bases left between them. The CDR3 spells CAWSGRGGGNQPQHF. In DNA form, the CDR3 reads TGTGCCTGGAGTGGTCGGGGAGGTGGCAATCAGCCCCAGCATTTT.

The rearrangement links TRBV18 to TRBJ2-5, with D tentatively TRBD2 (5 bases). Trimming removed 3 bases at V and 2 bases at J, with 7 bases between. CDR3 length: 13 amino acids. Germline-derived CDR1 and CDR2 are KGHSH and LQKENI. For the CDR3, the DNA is TGTGCCAGCTCACCCGGCGGGCAAGAGACCCAGTACTTC. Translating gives CASSPGGQETQYF.

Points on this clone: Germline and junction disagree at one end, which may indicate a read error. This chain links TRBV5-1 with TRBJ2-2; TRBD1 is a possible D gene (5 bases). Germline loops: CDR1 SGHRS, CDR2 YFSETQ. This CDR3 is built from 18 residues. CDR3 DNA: TGCGCCAGCAGCTTGGCAGGCGGACAAAGATCGAAGACCGGGGAGCTGTTTTTT. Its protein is CASSLAGGQRSKTGELFF.

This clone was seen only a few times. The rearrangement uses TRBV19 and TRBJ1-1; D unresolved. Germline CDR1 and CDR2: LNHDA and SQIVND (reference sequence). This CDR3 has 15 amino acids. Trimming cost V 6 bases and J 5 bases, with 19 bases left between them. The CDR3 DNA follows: TGTGCCAGTAGCCCCCCAGGATCCATCAAAACTGAAGCTTTCTTT. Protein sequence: CASSPPGSIKTEAFF.

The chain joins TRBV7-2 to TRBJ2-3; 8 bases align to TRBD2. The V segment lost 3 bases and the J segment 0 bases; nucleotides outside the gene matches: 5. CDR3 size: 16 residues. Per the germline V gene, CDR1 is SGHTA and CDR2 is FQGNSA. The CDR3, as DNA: TGTGCCAGCAGCTTTCGGCTAGCGGGTAGCACAGATACGCAGTATTTT. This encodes CASSFRLAGSTDTQYF.

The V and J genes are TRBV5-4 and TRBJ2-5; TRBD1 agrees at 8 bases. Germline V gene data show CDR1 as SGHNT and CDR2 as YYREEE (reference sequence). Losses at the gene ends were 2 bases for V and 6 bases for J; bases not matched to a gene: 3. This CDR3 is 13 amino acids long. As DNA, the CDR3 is TGTGCCAGCAGCTTTGACAGGGGACAGACCCAGTACTTC. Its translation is CASSFDRGQTQYF.

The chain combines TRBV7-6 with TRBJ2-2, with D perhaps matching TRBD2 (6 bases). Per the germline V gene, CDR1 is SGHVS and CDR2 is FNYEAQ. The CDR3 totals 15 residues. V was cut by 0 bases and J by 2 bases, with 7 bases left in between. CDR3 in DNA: TGTGCCAGCAGCTTAGCGGGAGGAAACACCGGGGAGCTGTTTTTT. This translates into CASSLAGGNTGELFF.

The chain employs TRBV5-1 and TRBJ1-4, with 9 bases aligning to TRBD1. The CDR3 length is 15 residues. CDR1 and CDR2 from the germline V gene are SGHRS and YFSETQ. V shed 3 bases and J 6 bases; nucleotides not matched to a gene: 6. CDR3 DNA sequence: TGCGCCAGCAGCTCACAGGGGGCGAATTATGAAAAACTGTTTTTT. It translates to CASSSQGANYEKLFF.

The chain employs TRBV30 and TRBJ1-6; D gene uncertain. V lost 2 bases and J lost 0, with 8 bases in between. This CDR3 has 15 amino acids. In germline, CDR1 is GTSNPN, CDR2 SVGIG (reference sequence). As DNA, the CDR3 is TGTGCCTGGAGTTCGGGAAGCTCCTATAATTCACCCCTCCACTTT. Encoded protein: CAWSSGSSYNSPLHF. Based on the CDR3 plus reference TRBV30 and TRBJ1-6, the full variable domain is SQTIHQWPATLVQPVGSPLSLECTVEGTSNPNLYWYRQAAGRGLQLLFYSVGIGQISSEVPQNLSASRPQDRQFILSSKKLLLSDSGFYLCAWSSGSSYNSPLHFGNGTRLTVT.

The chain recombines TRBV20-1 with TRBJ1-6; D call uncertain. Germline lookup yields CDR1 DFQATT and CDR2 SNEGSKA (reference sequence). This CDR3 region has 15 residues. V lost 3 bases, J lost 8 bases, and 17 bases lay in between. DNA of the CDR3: TGCAGTGCTAGTAAACAGTCCGAACGCCATTCACCCCTCCACTTT. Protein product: CSASKQSERHSPLHF.

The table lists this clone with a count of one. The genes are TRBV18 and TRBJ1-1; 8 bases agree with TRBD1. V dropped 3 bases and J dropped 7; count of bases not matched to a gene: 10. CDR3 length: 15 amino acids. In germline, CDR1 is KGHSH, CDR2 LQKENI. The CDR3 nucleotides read TGTGCCAGCTCACCTGGACAGGGTGGTTGGGGTGAAGCTTTCTTT. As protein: CASSPGQGGWGEAFF.

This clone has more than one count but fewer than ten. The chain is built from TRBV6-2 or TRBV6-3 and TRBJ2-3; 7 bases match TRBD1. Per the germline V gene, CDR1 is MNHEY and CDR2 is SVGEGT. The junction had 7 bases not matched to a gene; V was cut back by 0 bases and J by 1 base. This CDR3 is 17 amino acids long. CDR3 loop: CASSYSLGTAGTDTQYF. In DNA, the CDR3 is TGTGCCAGCAGTTACTCTTTAGGGACAGCGGGCACAGATACGCAGTATTTT.

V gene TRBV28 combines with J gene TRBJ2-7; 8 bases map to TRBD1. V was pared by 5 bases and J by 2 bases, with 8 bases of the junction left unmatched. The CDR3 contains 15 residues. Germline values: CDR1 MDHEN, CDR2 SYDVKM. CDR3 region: CASSTDRDSTYEQYF. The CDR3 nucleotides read TGTGCCAGCAGTACGGACAGGGACTCAACCTACGAGCAGTACTTC.

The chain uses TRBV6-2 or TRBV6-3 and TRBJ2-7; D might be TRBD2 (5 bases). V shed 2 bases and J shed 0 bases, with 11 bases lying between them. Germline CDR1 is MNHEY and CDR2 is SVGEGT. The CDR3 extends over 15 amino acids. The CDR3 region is CASSYGGGPSYEQYF. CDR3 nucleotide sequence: TGTGCCAGCAGTTACGGCGGCGGGCCCTCCTACGAGCAGTACTTC.

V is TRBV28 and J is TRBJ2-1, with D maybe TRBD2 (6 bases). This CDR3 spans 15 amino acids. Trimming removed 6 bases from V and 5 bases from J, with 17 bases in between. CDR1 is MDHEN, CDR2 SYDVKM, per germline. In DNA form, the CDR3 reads TGTGCCAGCAGCCCCCCGGGGGTGTATGACAATGAGCAGTTCTTC. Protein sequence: CASSPPGVYDNEQFF. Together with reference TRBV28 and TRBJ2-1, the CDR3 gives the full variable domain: DVKVTQSSRYLVKRTGEKVFLECVQDMDHENMFWYRQDPGLGLRLIYFSYDVKMKEKGDIPEGYSVSREKKERFSLILESASTNQTSMYLCASSPPGVYDNEQFFGPGTRLTVL.

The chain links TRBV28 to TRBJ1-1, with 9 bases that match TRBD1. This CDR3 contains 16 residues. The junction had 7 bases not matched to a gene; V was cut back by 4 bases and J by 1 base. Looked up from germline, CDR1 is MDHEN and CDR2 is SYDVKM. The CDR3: CASSYPWTGENTEAFF. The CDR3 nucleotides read TGTGCCAGCAGTTATCCTTGGACAGGGGAGAACACTGAAGCTTTCTTT.

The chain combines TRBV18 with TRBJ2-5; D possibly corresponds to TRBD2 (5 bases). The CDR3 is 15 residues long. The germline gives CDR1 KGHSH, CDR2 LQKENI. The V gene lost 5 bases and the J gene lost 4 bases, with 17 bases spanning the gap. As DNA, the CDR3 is TGTGCCAGCTCAACGAATAACGGGGTTGGAGAGACCCAGTACTTC. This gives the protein CASSTNNGVGETQYF. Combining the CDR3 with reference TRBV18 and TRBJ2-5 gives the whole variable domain NAGVMQNPRHLVRRRGQEARLRCSPMKGHSHVYWYRQLPEEGLKFMVYLQKENIIDESGMPKERFSAEFPKEGPSILRIQQVVRGDSAAYFCASSTNNGVGETQYFGPGTRLLVL.

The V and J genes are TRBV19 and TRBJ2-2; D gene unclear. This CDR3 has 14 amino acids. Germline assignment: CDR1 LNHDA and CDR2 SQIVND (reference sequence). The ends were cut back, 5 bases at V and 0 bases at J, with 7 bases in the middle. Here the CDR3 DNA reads TGTGCCAGTAGTGATGAGCCGAACACCGGGGAGCTGTTTTTT. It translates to CASSDEPNTGELFF.

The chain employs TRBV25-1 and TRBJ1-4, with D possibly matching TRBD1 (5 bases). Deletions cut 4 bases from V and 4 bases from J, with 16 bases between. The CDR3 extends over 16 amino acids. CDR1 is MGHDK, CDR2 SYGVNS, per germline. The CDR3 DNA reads TGTGCCAGCAGTGGCTCCTTGACAGAGTTTAATGAAAAACTGTTTTTT. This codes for CASSGSLTEFNEKLFF.

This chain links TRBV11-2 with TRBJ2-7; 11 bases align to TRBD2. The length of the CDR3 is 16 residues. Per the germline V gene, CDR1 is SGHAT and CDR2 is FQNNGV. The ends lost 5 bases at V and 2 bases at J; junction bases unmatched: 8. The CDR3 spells CASSGVSGRAAYEQYF. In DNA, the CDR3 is TGTGCCAGCAGCGGGGTTAGCGGGAGGGCCGCCTACGAGCAGTACTTC.

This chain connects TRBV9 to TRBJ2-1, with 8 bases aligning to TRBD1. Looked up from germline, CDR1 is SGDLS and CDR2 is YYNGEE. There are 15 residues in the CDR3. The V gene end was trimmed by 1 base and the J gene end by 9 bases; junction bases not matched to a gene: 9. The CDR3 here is CASSVSGQGEGEQFF. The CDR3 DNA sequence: TGTGCCAGCAGCGTATCTGGACAGGGTGAGGGTGAGCAGTTCTTC.

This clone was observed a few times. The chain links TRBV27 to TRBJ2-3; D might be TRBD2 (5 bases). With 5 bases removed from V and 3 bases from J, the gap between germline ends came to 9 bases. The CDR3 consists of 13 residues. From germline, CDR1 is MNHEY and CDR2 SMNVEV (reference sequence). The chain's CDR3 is CASSVRGTDTQYF. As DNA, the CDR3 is TGTGCCAGCAGTGTTAGAGGGACAGATACGCAGTATTTT.

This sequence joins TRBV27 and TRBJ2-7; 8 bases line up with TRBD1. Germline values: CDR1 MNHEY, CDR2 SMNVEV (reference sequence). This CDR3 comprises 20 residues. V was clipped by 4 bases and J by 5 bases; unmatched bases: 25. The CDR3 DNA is TGTGCCAGCAGTTCTCCTCGAGGCAGGGGGCTTTCTAGGGTAGTCCACGAGCAGTACTTC. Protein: CASSSPRGRGLSRVVHEQYF.

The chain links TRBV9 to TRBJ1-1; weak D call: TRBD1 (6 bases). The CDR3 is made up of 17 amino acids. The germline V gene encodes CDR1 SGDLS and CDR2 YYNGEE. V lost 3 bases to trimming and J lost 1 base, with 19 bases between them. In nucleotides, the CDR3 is TGTGCCAGCAGCGCCTGGGGAGGGGGAGCCACGAACACTGAAGCTTTCTTT. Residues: CASSAWGGGATNTEAFF.

The CDR3 DNA reads as TGTGCCAGCACGGGGAGTCCGGTATACGAGCAGTACTTC. Translated: CASTGSPVYEQYF. The V and J genes are TRBV6-5 and TRBJ2-7; the D gene is possibly TRBD2 (5 bases). This CDR3 has 13 amino acids. Germline lookup yields CDR1 MNHEY and CDR2 SVGAGI. V was trimmed by 7 bases and J by 4 bases, leaving 14 bases between them.

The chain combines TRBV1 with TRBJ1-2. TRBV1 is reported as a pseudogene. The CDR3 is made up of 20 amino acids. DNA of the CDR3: TGCACCAGCAGCCAAGATAGGTTTGGGGTACGGGGGTGGACTAACTATGGCTACACCTTC. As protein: CTSSQDRFGVRGWTNYGYTF.

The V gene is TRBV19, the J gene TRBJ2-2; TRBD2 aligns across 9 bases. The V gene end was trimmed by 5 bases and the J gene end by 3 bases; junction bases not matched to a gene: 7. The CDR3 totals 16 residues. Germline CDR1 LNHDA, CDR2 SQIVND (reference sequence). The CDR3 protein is CASSGEAGGYTGELFF. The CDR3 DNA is TGTGCCAGTAGTGGGGAAGCGGGAGGCTACACCGGGGAGCTGTTTTTT.